This T cell receptor (beta chain) was sequenced in a study of blood T cell repertoires in COVID-19. Study-wide context: There were acute and convalescent COVID-19 samples, and they came from the United States, Italy and Spain. Sample material is recorded as cDNA or gDNA derived from T cells, B-cell-depleted T cells, or PBMCs.

This clone showed up just a few times. The germline V gene encodes CDR1 MDHEN and CDR2 SYDVKM. The CDR3 runs 15 residues. The ends lost 7 bases at V and 4 bases at J; junction bases unmatched: 10. In the original processing: Estimation of nucleated cell counts relied on the amplification of reference gene primers. Assay used: immunoSEQ multiplex PCR; TCRdb lists only in-frame clones, some missing. V and J calls and clone size follow that table, whereas D and trimming were derived from the DNA. This table holds some 74,000 clones, roughly four fifths found once. The sample consisted of peripheral blood. This receptor was obtained from a man aged 65 to 85 with active or convalescent COVID-19. The V gene is TRBV28, the J gene TRBJ2-4, with 7 nucleotides matching TRBD2. The CDR3 nucleotides read TGTGCCAGCACCTCTCAAGCTAGCGGAAAAAACATTCAGTACTTC. Its translation is CASTSQASGKNIQYF. Complete variable domain (other parts from reference TRBV28 and TRBJ2-4): DVKVTQSSRYLVKRTGEKVFLECVQDMDHENMFWYRQDPGLGLRLIYFSYDVKMKEKGDIPEGYSVSREKKERFSLILESASTNQTSMYLCASTSQASGKNIQYFGAGTRLSVL.